This T cell receptor (beta chain) was obtained from a study of CXCR4 blockade with PD-1 therapy in pancreatic cancer. Broader study findings: More frequent amino acid clones had more nucleotide rearrangements, suggesting convergent selection. Antigen-specificity overlap of convergent dominant clones remained unconfirmed.

This CDR3 contains 15 residues. Germline V lookup: CDR1 KGHSH, CDR2 LQKENI. The V and J ends lost 1 base and 3 bases, in that order; junction bases with no gene match: 2. Measured with immunoSEQ multiplex PCR; TCRdb has only the in-frame clones, and not every one. The profile covers 3,600 or so clones, with about 40% appearing a single time and roughly a sixth taken by the ten largest. A note on this clone: Its antigen remains unknown.

Patients who provided the archived tumor blocks had not received neoadjuvant therapy before surgery. The sample taken for sequencing was tumor tissue. The V gene is TRBV18, the J gene TRBJ1-4, with 7 bases aligning to TRBD1. The clonotype comes from a human donor with pancreatic ductal adenocarcinoma. CDR3 residues: CASSPQGTANEKLFF. Here the CDR3 DNA reads TGTGCCAGCTCACCACAAGGGACAGCTAATGAAAAACTGTTTTTT.